Below are 22 T cell receptor beta chains sequenced from a single sample in a study of shared clonotypes between healthy human individuals. Repertoires were generated with immunoSEQ multiplex PCR, while TCRdb's copy carries only in-frame clones and drops some. There are 1.6 million or so clones in the sample; 95% to 97% occur only once, and approximately 1.2% lies in the top ten. The sequenced sample consisted of naive CD4+ T cells sorted from blood. Subset defined: CD45RA+ positively selected. These TCRs come from a man in his thirties or forties in good health.

The rearrangement uses TRBV27 and TRBJ1-1; TRBD1 matches at 8 bases. CDR1 and CDR2 from the germline V gene are MNHEY and SMNVEV (reference sequence). V lost 5 bases to trimming and J lost 2 bases; unmatched junction nucleotides: 7. The CDR3 contains 15 residues. CDR3 region: CASSLGTGLNTEAFF. The DNA for the CDR3 is TGTGCCAGCAGTCTTGGGACAGGCCTTAACACTGAAGCTTTCTTT.

The J gene is TRBJ2-3, the V gene TRBV5-4; 16 bases are shared with TRBD2. CDR1 is SGHNT, CDR2 YYREEE, per germline (reference sequence). V shed 4 bases, J shed 6 bases, and the junction held 2 bases outside the gene matches. This CDR3 region has 15 residues. The CDR3: CASSMGLAGGDTQYF. The CDR3 DNA sequence: TGTGCCAGCAGCATGGGACTAGCGGGAGGGGATACGCAGTATTTT.

Notes on this clone: Other DNA sequences in this specimen translate into the identical CDR3. V usage is TRBV30 and J usage is TRBJ2-7; 8 bases map to TRBD2. The CDR3 covers 14 residues. Per the germline V gene, CDR1 is GTSNPN and CDR2 is SVGIG (reference sequence). V was clipped by 0 bases and J by 4 bases; unmatched bases: 5. The CDR3 region has the DNA TGTGCCTGGAGTGTAAAAGCGGGAGATTACGAGCAGTACTTC. This codes for CAWSVKAGDYEQYF.

CDR3 region: CASHWTGKFKGYTF. CDR3 nucleotide sequence: TGTGCCAGTCATTGGACAGGGAAATTCAAGGGCTACACCTTC. The chain carries TRBV7-9 and TRBJ1-2, with 8 nucleotides matching TRBD1. CDR1 is SEHNR and CDR2 is FQNEAQ in the germline V gene (reference sequence). Trimming cost V 9 bases and J 8 bases; bases outside gene matches: 14. The CDR3 loop spans 14 amino acids. The full variable domain, in which reference TRBV7-9 and TRBJ1-2 provide the parts outside the CDR3, is DTGVSQNPRHKITKRGQNVTFRCDPISEHNRLYWYRQTLGQGPEFLTYFQNEAQLEKSRLLSDRFSAERPKGSFSTLEIQRTEQGDSAMYLCASHWTGKFKGYTFGSGTRLTVV.

Note on this clone: This specimen includes other DNA sequences encoding the same CDR3. The V call is TRBV6-1, the J call TRBJ2-1; 11 bases are shared with TRBD2. This CDR3 comprises 14 residues. The germline gives CDR1 MNHNS, CDR2 SASEGT. Trimming at V came to 6 bases and at J to 2 bases, leaving 0 bases not matched to a gene. CDR3 nucleotides: TGTGCCAGCAGACTAGCGGGAGCCTACAATGAGCAGTTCTTC. Translated, it gives CASRLAGAYNEQFF.

As regards this clone: At the DNA level, this CDR3 is encoded by other sequences in the same sample as well. This chain joins TRBV18 and TRBJ1-1; D unclear. CDR1 is KGHSH and CDR2 is LQKENI in the germline V gene. Trimming shortened V by 1 base and J by 1 base, and 4 bases separated the two germline ends. This CDR3 spans 13 amino acids. Here the CDR3 reads CASSPLANTEAFF. CDR3 nucleotides: TGTGCCAGCTCACCACTAGCGAACACTGAAGCTTTCTTT.

V is TRBV9 and J is TRBJ2-7; D ambiguous. The CDR3 loop spans 13 amino acids. Germline CDR1 reads SGDLS; CDR2 reads YYNGEE. V lost 4 bases and J 4 bases, leaving 12 bases between the germline ends. CDR3 sequence: CASSPQPPYEQYF. The CDR3 coding sequence is TGTGCCAGCAGCCCCCAGCCCCCGTACGAGCAGTACTTC.

The count of this clone is one. The chain links TRBV20-1 to TRBJ2-5; no clear D. The DNA end is a closer match to TRBJ2-7, so the J assignment may be wrong. The V gene's germline CDR1 is DFQATT and CDR2 SNEGSKA (reference sequence). The CDR3 is 11 residues long. The CDR3 is CSASSDYEQYF. CDR3 nucleotides: TGCAGTGCTAGTTCGGACTACGAGCAGTACTTC.

The rearrangement links TRBV10-3 to TRBJ2-2; D is possibly TRBD1 (6 bases). Looked up from germline, CDR1 is ENHRY and CDR2 is SYGVKD. The CDR3 covers 15 residues. V lost 3 bases to trimming and J lost 3 bases, with 11 bases between them. The CDR3 reads CAISDRDRYTGELFF. The DNA of the CDR3 is TGTGCCATCAGTGATCGTGACAGGTACACCGGGGAGCTGTTTTTT.

V gene TRBV6-6 combines with J gene TRBJ2-2, with 9 positions matching TRBD2. Germline CDR1 is MNHNY and CDR2 is SVGAGI (reference sequence). The CDR3 has 15 residues. V lost 6 bases and J lost 7; bases outside the gene matches: 9. CDR3 protein: CASSIAGAGGGELFF. The CDR3 nucleotides read TGTGCCAGCAGCATAGCGGGAGCGGGCGGCGGGGAGCTGTTTTTT.

The chain is built from TRBV21-1 and TRBJ2-1; TRBD2 is taken as the D call from the table, unchecked against the DNA. TRBV21-1 is recorded as a pseudogene. The CDR3 length is 17 residues. The CDR3 loop is CASNRGDSAGGPHEQFF. CDR3 in DNA: TGTGCCAGCAACAGGGGCGATTCGGCGGGAGGGCCGCATGAGCAGTTCTTC.

This rearrangement joins TRBV2 to TRBJ2-4; 14 bases align to TRBD2. The germline V gene encodes CDR1 SNHLY and CDR2 FYNNEI. J lost 0 bases, V lost 4 bases, and 8 bases had no gene match. The CDR3 length is 19 residues. CDR3 nucleotide sequence: TGTGCCAGCAGTGCACGACGGGGACTAGCGGGAGTAGCCAAAAACATTCAGTACTTC. Translated, it gives CASSARRGLAGVAKNIQYF.

The genes are TRBV12-5 and TRBJ2-3; D is perhaps TRBD1 (6 bases). The germline V gene has CDR1 LGHNT and CDR2 FRNRAP. V shed 1 base and J shed 1 base, with 12 bases lying between them. This CDR3 has 16 residues. The CDR3 spells CASGLGQVGGTDTQYF. The CDR3, as DNA: TGTGCTAGTGGTTTGGGACAGGTCGGTGGCACAGATACGCAGTATTTT.

A remark on this clone: Other DNA sequences in this sample translate to the same CDR3. CDR3 DNA sequence: TGTGCCAGCAGTCTCGTAGGAGATACGCAGTATTTT. It is translated as CASSLVGDTQYF. The chain recombines TRBV7-9 with TRBJ2-3; D gene uncertain. Germline V CDR1 and CDR2: SEHNR, FQNEAQ (reference sequence). CDR3 length: 12 amino acids. Trimming stripped 6 bases from V and 5 bases from J, with 9 bases between.

This sequence joins TRBV7-9 and TRBJ2-3; D might be TRBD1 (6 bases). The ends were cut back, 3 bases at V and 3 bases at J, with 10 bases in the middle. Germline V CDR1 and CDR2: SEHNR, FQNEAQ (reference sequence). CDR3 length equals 14 residues. DNA of the CDR3: TGTGCCAGCAGCTTGATGGGGGCTACAGATACGCAGTATTTT. Translating gives CASSLMGATDTQYF.

Here the CDR3 DNA reads TGTGCCAGCAATTTTGGACCTCCGGTCAATGAGCAGTTCTTC. Its protein product is CASNFGPPVNEQFF. The rearrangement links TRBV6-5 to TRBJ2-1; D remains unclear. The CDR3 extends over 14 amino acids. Germline assignment: CDR1 MNHEY and CDR2 SVGAGI. V lost 7 bases, J lost 6 bases, and 16 bases lay in between.

The chain has TRBV7-2 and TRBJ2-7, with 7 nucleotides matching TRBD2. The germline gives CDR1 SGHTA, CDR2 FQGNSA. CDR3 size: 15 residues. The junction had 5 bases not matched to a gene; V was cut back by 0 bases and J by 3 bases. The CDR3 loop is CASSLAASGLYEQYF. The DNA for the CDR3 is TGTGCCAGCAGCTTAGCGGCTAGCGGACTCTACGAGCAGTACTTC.

This rearrangement joins TRBV13 to TRBJ2-3; D is ambiguous. This CDR3 is 12 amino acids long. Germline-derived CDR1 and CDR2 are PRHDT and FYEKMQ (reference sequence). V dropped 2 bases and J dropped 2 bases, with 2 bases sitting between them. This CDR3 is CASSLPTDTQYF. The DNA for the CDR3 is TGTGCCAGCAGCTTACCCACAGATACGCAGTATTTT.

This CDR3 is CASSLAWSISGANVLTF. The CDR3 region has the DNA TGTGCCAGCAGCTTAGCATGGAGTATCTCTGGGGCCAACGTCCTGACTTTC. The chain has TRBV7-8 and TRBJ2-6; D not certain. The CDR3 spans 17 residues. The V and J ends lost 0 bases and 0 bases respectively, with 9 bases between them. Per the germline V gene, CDR1 is SGHVS and CDR2 is FQNEAQ.

This sequence joins TRBV5-4 and TRBJ2-7; unclear D gene. The CDR3 has 15 residues. The germline V gene has CDR1 SGHNT and CDR2 YYREEE (reference sequence). Trimming took off 4 bases at V and 2 bases at J, with 16 bases between the two ends. The CDR3 nucleotides are TGTGCCAGCAGCCCACGGGCAGGTGGAACCTACGAGCAGTACTTC. Translation gives CASSPRAGGTYEQYF.

The CDR3 DNA follows: TGTGCCAGCTCGGAACTAGCGGGCGCCCCGAACACCGGGGAGCTGTTTTTT. As protein: CASSELAGAPNTGELFF. This chain joins TRBV18 and TRBJ2-2, with TRBD2 identical over 9 bases. The V and J ends lost 6 bases and 0 bases, in that order; junction bases with no gene match: 8. Germline CDR1 KGHSH, CDR2 LQKENI. The CDR3 is made up of 17 amino acids. Variable domain in full (rest from reference TRBV18 and TRBJ2-2): NAGVMQNPRHLVRRRGQEARLRCSPMKGHSHVYWYRQLPEEGLKFMVYLQKENIIDESGMPKERFSAEFPKEGPSILRIQQVVRGDSAAYFCASSELAGAPNTGELFFGEGSRLTVL.

The chain carries TRBV5-1 and TRBJ2-7; D perhaps matches TRBD2 (5 bases). Germline V gene lookup returns CDR1 SGHRS and CDR2 YFSETQ. V lost 2 bases, J lost 5 bases, and 20 bases lay in between. CDR3 length equals 16 residues. The CDR3 bases are TGCGCCAGCAGCTTTCGTGTCGCGGGCTTACGCGACGAGCAGTACTTC. It yields the protein CASSFRVAGLRDEQYF.